The entry that follows covers one TCR beta chain sequence. Its target is not known. PCR employed 60 Vbeta and 13 Jbeta primers. Data came from immunoSEQ multiplex PCR; TCRdb stores just in-frame clones and leaves some out. The sample has 100,000 to 150,000 clones, around four fifths seen once. CDR1 SGHNT and CDR2 YENEEA come from the germline V gene. V was shortened by 7 bases and J by 4 bases, with 16 bases between the two germline ends. This CDR3 has 14 amino acids. The entry originates in a study of cytomegalovirus exposure and HLA in healthy donors. Overall study results and limits: From TCR beta sequences, most subjects' HLA-A and HLA-B alleles were reportedly predicted accurately.

The origin of this receptor is a boy under 18 in good health and CMV-seronegative. Sequenced: PBMCs. The V and J genes are TRBV11-3 and TRBJ1-1; weak D call: TRBD1 (5 bases). The CDR3 reads CASTQRGFRTEAFF. The DNA of the CDR3 is TGTGCCAGCACCCAAAGGGGTTTTCGCACTGAAGCTTTCTTT.